These T cell receptor beta chains were read from a single sample in a study of T-cell reconstitution after alpha-beta-depleted transplantation in children. TCRdb itself ran the PCR reads through MiXCR, one entry per CDR3 protein. The sample has approximately 230,000 distinct CDR3 sequences, 24% seen once. Specimen: PBMCs, mostly from graft donor cells, collected 360 days after TCRalphabeta/CD19-depleted stem cell transplant. These receptors were taken from a female patient younger than 10 who had a stem cell transplant for congenital amegakaryocytic thrombocytopenia, so the T cells may come from the graft donor. Each CDR3 is given with its conserved first and last residue. The D gene is left open where the match is weak. Size tells how often a clone was seen (once, few, many) or the class of an expanded clone, and some rows leave it out.

TRBV3-1	-	-	TRBJ2-2	TGTGCCAGCACGCCAGTCAGAAACACCGGGGAGCTGTTTTTT	CASTPVRNTGELFF
TRBV28	many	-	TRBJ2-1	TGTGCCAGCACAACAGGAGGGTGGGATAAGGCCTACAATGAGCAGTTCTTC	CASTTGGWDKAYNEQFF
TRBV7-2	medium-sized	-	TRBJ2-7	TGTGCCAGCAGCTTCGGGGGTTTGGGGAACGAGCAGTACTTC	CASSFGGLGNEQYF
TRBV18	few	TRBD1	TRBJ1-2	TGTGCCAGCTCACCAAGGGACAGACTATATGGCTACACCTTC	CASSPRDRLYGYTF
TRBV7-6	few	-	TRBJ1-3	TGTGCCAGCAGCTTACTCGACGGCTCTGGAAACACCATATATTTT	CASSLLDGSGNTIYF
TRBV4-2	many	-	TRBJ2-2	TGTGCCAGCAGCCAAGATGCAGGTCCTGGGGAGCTGTTTTTT	CASSQDAGPGELFF
TRBV7-7	-	TRBD1	TRBJ2-1	TGTGCCAGCAGCTTAGCGGGACAGGGGATGGATGAGCAGTTCTTC	CASSLAGQGMDEQFF
TRBV5-1	few	-	TRBJ2-3	TGCGCCAGCAGCTTGGGTGGAGGGGGAATGGATACGCAGTATTTT	CASSLGGGGMDTQYF
TRBV4-2	-	-	TRBJ2-7	TGTGCCAGCAGCCAATGGCCAAGGCAGTTCCTCTACGAGCAGTACTTC	CASSQWPRQFLYEQYF
TRBV20-1	-	-	TRBJ1-5	TGCAGTGCTAGTGCTAGGGGTTTTAGGAACAATCAGCCCCAGCATTTT	CSASARGFRNNQPQHF
TRBV4-1	-	TRBD1	TRBJ1-1	TGCGCCAGCAGCCAAGTACGGACAGGGAACACTGAAGCTTTCTTT	CASSQVRTGNTEAFF
TRBV28	many	TRBD1	TRBJ2-7	TGTGCCAGCACCTGGGACAGGGGGCTCGGGGAGCAGTACTTC	CASTWDRGLGEQYF
TRBV6-4	-	-	TRBJ2-5	TGTGCCAGCAGTGACCCGGTTCCTAGCAGCCAAGAGACCCAGTACTTC	CASSDPVPSSQETQYF
TRBV28	-	-	TRBJ1-3	TGTGCCAGCAGTTTATCTGATACAGGAAACACCATATATTTT	CASSLSDTGNTIYF
TRBV7-9	few	TRBD1	TRBJ1-1	TGTGCCAGCAGCTTAGTAGGAGGAGGACAGGGAACTTTCTTT	CASSLVGGGQGTFF
TRBV4-1	few	-	TRBJ2-1	TGCGCCAGCAGCCAAGACAGGGGATCGGTCATGTACAATGAGCAGTTCTTC	CASSQDRGSVMYNEQFF
TRBV4-1	-	TRBD2	TRBJ2-1	TGCGCCAGCAGCCAAGACTTACAGCGGGGCTGGAATGAGCAGTTCTTC	CASSQDLQRGWNEQFF
TRBV28	-	TRBD2	TRBJ2-7	TGTGCCAGCCGCCAGGGGGGACTAGCGGGAGCTTACGAGCAGTACTTC	CASRQGGLAGAYEQYF
TRBV4-1	few	-	TRBJ2-2	TGCGCCAGCAGCCCCTTCCCCCACACTCCGAACACCGGGGAGCTGTTTTTT	CASSPFPHTPNTGELFF
TRBV4-1	-	-	TRBJ2-1	TGCGCCAGCAGCCAAGATGGCAGGGTGGTCAATGAGCAGTTCTTC	CASSQDGRVVNEQFF
TRBV12-3/TRBV12-4	few	TRBD1	TRBJ2-7	TGTGCCAGCGGAAGGACAGGGGGCGGCGAGCAGTACTTC	CASGRTGGGEQYF
TRBV28	few	-	TRBJ1-6	TGTGCCAGCAGTTTATACGACAGGCCCCTCGCTCCCCTCCACTTT	CASSLYDRPLAPLHF
TRBV5-1	few	-	TRBJ2-5	TGCGCCAGTCGACAGGCCCAAGAGACCCAGTACTTC	CASRQAQETQYF
TRBV3-1	few	TRBD1	TRBJ2-7	TGTGCCAGCAGCAAGCAGCGGACAGGCTCCTTTGGGGACGAGCAGTACTTC	CASSKQRTGSFGDEQYF
TRBV9	few	TRBD2	TRBJ2-2	TGTGCCAGCAGCGTAGAGGCTAGCGGGAGTACGGAGCTGTTTTTT	CASSVEASGSTELFF
TRBV12-3/TRBV12-4	many	-	TRBJ2-1	TGTGCCAGCAGTTCATCAGAGAGCTCCTACAATGAGCAGTTCTTC	CASSSSESSYNEQFF
TRBV6-2/TRBV6-3	-	TRBD2	TRBJ2-3	TGTGCCAGCAGTTTAGCGGGGGGGCCGAGCACAGATACGCAGTATTTT	CASSLAGGPSTDTQYF
TRBV4-3	few	-	TRBJ2-1	TGCGCCAGCAGCCAAGCTACGGGGCGGAGGAATGAGCAGCTCTTC	CASSQATGRRNEQLF
TRBV5-1	few	-	TRBJ2-1	TGCGCCAGCAGCCCTACTACCTCCTACAATGAGCAGTTCTTC	CASSPTTSYNEQFF
TRBV10-3	-	TRBD2	TRBJ2-7	TGTGCCGGGGGGGAGGGCAGTTCCTACGAGCAGTACTTC	CAGGEGSSYEQYF
TRBV27	-	-	TRBJ1-6	TGTGCCAGCAGTTGGGGGAAGGATTCACCCCTCCACTTT	CASSWGKDSPLHF
TRBV12-3/TRBV12-4	-	-	TRBJ1-1	TGTGCCAGCAGTTTGGTTGGAGAAGCTTTCTTT	CASSLVGEAFF
TRBV10-3	-	-	TRBJ2-6	TGTGCCACTTTAAAAGTCTCTGGGGCCAACGTCCTGACTTTC	CATLKVSGANVLTF
TRBV6-1	-	-	TRBJ1-5	TGTGCCAGCAGACGATCGGGACAAAATATCTCCTATCAGCCCCAGCATTTT	CASRRSGQNISYQPQHF
TRBV4-1	many	-	TRBJ1-5	TGCGCCAGCAGCCAAGTGGGTAGCAATCAGCCCCAGCATTTT	CASSQVGSNQPQHF
TRBV12-3/TRBV12-4	few	-	TRBJ1-5	TGTGCCAGCAGCCAACAGGGCCTCAATCAGCCCCAGCATTTT	CASSQQGLNQPQHF
TRBV29-1	-	TRBD2	TRBJ2-1	TGCAGCGGGGGGAGGGAGAATGAGCAGTTCTTC	CSGGRENEQFF
TRBV4-2	many	TRBD2	TRBJ2-7	TGTGCCAGCAGCCAAGATGCAATAGCGGGAGATGAGCAGTACTTC	CASSQDAIAGDEQYF
TRBV25-1	few	-	TRBJ2-7	TGTGCCAGCAGTGATCCCGGACAGGAGCAGTACTTC	CASSDPGQEQYF
TRBV3-1	few	-	TRBJ1-3	TGTGCCAGCAGCCAACGTAACTCTGGAAACACCATATATTTT	CASSQRNSGNTIYF
TRBV20-1	-	-	TRBJ2-1	TGCAGTGCTACGAACGAGCGGCCGTACCAGTTCTTC	CSATNERPYQFF
TRBV20-1	-	TRBD2	TRBJ2-1	TGCAGTGCTAGGCCTAAGACGGTTGGATTAGCGGGAGTAAATGAGCAGTTCTTC	CSARPKTVGLAGVNEQFF